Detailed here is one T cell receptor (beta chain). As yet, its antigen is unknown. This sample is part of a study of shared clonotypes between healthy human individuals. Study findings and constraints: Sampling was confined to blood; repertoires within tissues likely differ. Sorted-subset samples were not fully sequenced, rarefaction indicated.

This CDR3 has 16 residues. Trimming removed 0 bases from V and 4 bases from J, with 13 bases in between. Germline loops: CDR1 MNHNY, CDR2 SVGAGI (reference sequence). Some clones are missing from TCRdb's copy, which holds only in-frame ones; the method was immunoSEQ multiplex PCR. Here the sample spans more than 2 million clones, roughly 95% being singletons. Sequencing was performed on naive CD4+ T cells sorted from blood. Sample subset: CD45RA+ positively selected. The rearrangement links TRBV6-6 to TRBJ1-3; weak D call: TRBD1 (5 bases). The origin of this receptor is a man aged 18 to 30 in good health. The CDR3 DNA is TGTGCCAGCAGTTACTCTGGCTTCGAGGGGGGAAACACCATATATTTT. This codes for CASSYSGFEGGNTIYF.